This T cell receptor beta chain was retrieved from a study of T cells in Graves' hyperthyroidism and ophthalmopathy. Regarding this clonotype: Its antigen is not known.

Whole-study findings and limits: Progression to ophthalmopathy was predicted a median of 6.5 months early.

Exclusion followed for patients with uncontrolled infection, other autoimmune disease, pregnancy or lactation. Amplified TCR beta CDR3 regions derived from RNA transcripts. Carried out on the TCR CDR3, a first-round RT-PCR used the HTBI primer set. TCRdb redid the calling of the multiplex PCR reads with MiXCR, one entry per CDR3 protein. The sample lists a few hundred thousand distinct CDR3 sequences; more than 20% were seen once. The material sequenced was blood. The sequence was collected from a man in his forties or fifties with Graves' hyperthyroidism.

The CDR3 DNA follows: TGTGCCAGTACCCTAGGACAGGGGGTGCGGACTGAAGCTTTCTTT. Protein product: CASTLGQGVRTEAFF. This chain links TRBV19 with TRBJ1-1, with 10 positions matching TRBD1. This CDR3 comprises 15 residues. Per germline, CDR1 LNHDA and CDR2 SQIVND (reference sequence). V shed 7 bases, J shed 5 bases, and the junction held 10 bases outside the gene matches.